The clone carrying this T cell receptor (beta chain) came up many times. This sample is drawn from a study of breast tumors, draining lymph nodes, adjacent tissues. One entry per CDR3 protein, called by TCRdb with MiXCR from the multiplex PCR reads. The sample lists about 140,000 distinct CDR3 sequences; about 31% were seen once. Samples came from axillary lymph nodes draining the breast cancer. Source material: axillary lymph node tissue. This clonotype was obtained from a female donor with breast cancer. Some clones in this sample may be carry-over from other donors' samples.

The CDR3 loop reads CSAARGSGPTAETQYF. The CDR3 region has the DNA TGCAGTGCCGCTAGGGGTAGCGGCCCCACGGCGGAGACCCAGTACTTC. This chain uses TRBV20-1 with TRBJ2-5; TRBD2 is a possible D gene (6 bases). The germline CDR1 and CDR2 sequences are DFQATT and SNEGSKA (reference sequence). With 6 bases removed from V and 5 bases from J, the gap between germline ends came to 25 bases. The CDR3 runs 16 residues.